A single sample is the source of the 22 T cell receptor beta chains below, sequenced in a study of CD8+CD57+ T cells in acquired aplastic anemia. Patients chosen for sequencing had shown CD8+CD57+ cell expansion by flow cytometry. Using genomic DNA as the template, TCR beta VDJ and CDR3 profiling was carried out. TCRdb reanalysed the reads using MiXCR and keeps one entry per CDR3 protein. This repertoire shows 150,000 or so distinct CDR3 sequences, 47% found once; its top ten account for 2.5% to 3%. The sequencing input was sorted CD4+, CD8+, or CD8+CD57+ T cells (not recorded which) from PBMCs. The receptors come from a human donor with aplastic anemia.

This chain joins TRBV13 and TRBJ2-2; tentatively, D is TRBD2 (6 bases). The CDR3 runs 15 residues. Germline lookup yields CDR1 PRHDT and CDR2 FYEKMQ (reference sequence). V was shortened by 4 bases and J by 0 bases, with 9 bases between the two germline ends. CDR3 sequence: CASSSRRANTGELFF. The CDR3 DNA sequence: TGTGCCAGCAGCTCACGGAGGGCGAACACCGGGGAGCTGTTTTTT.

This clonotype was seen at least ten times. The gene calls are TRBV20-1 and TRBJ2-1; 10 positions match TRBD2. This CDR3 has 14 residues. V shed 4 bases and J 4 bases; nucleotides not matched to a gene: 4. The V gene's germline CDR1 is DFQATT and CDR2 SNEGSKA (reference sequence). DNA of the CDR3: TGCAGTGCTACGAGGACTAGCGGTTACAATGAGCAGTTCTTC. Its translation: CSATRTSGYNEQFF.

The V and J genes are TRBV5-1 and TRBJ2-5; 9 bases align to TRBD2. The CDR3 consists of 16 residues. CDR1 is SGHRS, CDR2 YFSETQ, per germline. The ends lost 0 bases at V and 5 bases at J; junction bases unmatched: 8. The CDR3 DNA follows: TGCGCCAGCAGCTTGGCCCTAGCGGGACGAGCGGAGACCCAGTACTTC. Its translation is CASSLALAGRAETQYF.

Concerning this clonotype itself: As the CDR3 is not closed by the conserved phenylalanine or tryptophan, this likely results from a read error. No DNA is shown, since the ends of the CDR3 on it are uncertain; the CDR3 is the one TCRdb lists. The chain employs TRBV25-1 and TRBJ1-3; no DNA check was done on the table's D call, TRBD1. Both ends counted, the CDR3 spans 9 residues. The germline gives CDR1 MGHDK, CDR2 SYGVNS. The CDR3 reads CASSDRVVT.

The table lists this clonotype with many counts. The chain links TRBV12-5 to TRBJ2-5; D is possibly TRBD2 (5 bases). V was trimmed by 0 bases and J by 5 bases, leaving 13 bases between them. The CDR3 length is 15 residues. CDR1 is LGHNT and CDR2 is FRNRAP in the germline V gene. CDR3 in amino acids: CASGLVGLPGETQYF. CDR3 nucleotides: TGTGCTAGTGGTTTGGTAGGTCTGCCGGGGGAGACCCAGTACTTC.

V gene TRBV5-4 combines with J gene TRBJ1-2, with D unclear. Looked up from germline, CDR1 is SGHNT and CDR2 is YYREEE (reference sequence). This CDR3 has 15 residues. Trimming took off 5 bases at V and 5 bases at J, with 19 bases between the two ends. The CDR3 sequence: CASRDREGPLYGYTF. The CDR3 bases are TGTGCCAGCAGAGACCGTGAGGGCCCTTTATATGGCTACACCTTC.

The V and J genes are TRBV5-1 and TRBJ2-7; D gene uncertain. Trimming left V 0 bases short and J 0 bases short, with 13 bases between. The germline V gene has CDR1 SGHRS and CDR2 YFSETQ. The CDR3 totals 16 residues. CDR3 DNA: TGCGCCAGCAGCTTGGCTAGTAGTATGAGCTCCTACGAGCAGTACTTC. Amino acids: CASSLASSMSSYEQYF.

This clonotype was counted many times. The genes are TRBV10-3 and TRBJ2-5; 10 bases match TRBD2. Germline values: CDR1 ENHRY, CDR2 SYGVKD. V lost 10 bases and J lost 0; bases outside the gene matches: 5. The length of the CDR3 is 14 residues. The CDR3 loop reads CASRLAGYQETQYF. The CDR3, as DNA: TGTGCCAGCAGACTAGCGGGCTACCAAGAGACCCAGTACTTC.

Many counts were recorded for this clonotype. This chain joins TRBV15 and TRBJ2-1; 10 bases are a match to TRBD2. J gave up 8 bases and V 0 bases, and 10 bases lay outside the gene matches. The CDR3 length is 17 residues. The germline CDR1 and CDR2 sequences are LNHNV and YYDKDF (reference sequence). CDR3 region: CATSRDRGVAGGHEQFF. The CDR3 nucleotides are TGTGCCACCAGCAGAGACCGGGGGGTAGCGGGAGGTCATGAGCAGTTCTTC.

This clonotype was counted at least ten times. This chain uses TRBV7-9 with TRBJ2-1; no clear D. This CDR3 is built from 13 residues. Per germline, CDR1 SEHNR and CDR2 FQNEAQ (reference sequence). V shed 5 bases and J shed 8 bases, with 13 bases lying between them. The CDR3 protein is CASSIPPIYEQFF. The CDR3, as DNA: TGTGCCAGCAGCATCCCCCCAATCTATGAGCAGTTCTTC.

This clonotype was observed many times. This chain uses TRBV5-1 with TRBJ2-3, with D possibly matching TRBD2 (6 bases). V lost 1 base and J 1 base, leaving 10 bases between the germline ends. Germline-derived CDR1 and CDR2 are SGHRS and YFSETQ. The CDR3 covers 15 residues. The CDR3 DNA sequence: TGCGCCAGCAGCTTGATAGCTAGCGGCACAGATACGCAGTATTTT. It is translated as CASSLIASGTDTQYF.

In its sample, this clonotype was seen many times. The CDR3 reads CSARDRDRGPDYGYTF. CDR3 DNA: TGCAGTGCTAGAGATCGAGACAGGGGGCCAGACTATGGCTACACCTTC. J is TRBJ1-2 and V is TRBV20-1; 10 bases match TRBD1. The CDR3 extends over 16 amino acids. From germline, CDR1 is DFQATT and CDR2 SNEGSKA (reference sequence). With 0 bases clipped from V and 3 bases from J, the junction kept 7 bases outside the gene matches.

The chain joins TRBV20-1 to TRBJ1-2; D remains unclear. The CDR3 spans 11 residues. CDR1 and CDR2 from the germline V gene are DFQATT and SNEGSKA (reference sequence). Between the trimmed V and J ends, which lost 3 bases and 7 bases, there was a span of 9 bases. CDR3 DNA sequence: TGCAGTGCTAGTCCCACAGTTGGCTACACCTTC. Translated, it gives CSASPTVGYTF.

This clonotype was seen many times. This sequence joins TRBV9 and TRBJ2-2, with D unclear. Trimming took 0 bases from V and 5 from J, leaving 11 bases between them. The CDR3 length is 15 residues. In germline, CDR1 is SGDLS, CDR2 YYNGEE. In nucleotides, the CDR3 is TGTGCCAGCAGCGTAGGGGGTAGCTGGACCGGGGAGCTGTTTTTT. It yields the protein CASSVGGSWTGELFF.

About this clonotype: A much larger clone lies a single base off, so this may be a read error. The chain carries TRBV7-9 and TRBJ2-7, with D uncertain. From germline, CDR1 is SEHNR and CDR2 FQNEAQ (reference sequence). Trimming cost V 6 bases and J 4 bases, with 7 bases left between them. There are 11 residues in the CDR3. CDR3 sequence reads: CASSFEYEQYF. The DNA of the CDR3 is TGTGCCAGCAGTTTCGAGTACGAGCAGTACTTC.

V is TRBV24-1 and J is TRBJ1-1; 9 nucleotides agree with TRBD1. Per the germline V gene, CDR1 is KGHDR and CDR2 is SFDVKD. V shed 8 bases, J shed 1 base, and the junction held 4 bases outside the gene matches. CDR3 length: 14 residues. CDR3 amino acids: CATTGQGRNTEAFF. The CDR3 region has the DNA TGTGCCACCACGGGACAGGGCAGGAACACTGAAGCTTTCTTT.

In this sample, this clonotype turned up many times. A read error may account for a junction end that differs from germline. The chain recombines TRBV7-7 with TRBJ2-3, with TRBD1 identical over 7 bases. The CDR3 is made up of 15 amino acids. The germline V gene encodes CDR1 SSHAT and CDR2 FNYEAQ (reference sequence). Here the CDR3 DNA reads TGTGCTAGCAGCACAAGCATCGACAGGGCAGATACGCAGTATTTT. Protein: CASSTSIDRADTQYF.

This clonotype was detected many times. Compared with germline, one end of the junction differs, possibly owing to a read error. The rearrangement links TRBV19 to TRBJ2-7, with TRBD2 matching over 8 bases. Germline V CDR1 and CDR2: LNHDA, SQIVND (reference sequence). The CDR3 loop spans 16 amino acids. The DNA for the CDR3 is TGTGCCAGTAGTCGAGGTGGCAGCGGGAGCTCCTACGGGCAGTACTTC. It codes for CASSRGGSGSSYGQYF.

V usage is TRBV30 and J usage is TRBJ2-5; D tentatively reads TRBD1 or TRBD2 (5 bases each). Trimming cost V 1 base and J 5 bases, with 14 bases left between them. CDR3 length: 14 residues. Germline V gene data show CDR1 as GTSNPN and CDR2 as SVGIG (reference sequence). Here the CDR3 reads CAWSGGSRGETQYF. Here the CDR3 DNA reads TGTGCCTGGAGTGGTGGATCTCGGGGCGAGACCCAGTACTTC.

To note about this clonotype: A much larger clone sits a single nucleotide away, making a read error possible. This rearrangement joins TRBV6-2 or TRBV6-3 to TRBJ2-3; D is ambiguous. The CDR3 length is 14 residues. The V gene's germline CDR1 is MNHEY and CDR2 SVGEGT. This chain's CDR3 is CAGSYEATTDTQYF. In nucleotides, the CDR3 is TGTGCCGGCAGTTACGAAGCCACCACAGATACGCAGTATTTT.

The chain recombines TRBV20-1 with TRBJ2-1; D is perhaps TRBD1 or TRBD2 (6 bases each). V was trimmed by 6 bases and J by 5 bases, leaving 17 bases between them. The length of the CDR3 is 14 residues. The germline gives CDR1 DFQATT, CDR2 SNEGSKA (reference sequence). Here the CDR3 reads CSARRGRKNNEQFF. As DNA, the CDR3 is TGCAGTGCCCGAAGGGGGAGGAAAAACAATGAGCAGTTCTTC.

The CDR3: CASSLAIQGTYEQYF. The CDR3 DNA is TGTGCCAGCAGCTTAGCGATACAGGGAACCTACGAGCAGTACTTC. This sequence joins TRBV7-9 and TRBJ2-7; D perhaps matches TRBD1 (6 bases). Germline CDR1 and CDR2: SEHNR and FQNEAQ (reference sequence). The CDR3 totals 15 residues. V was cut by 0 bases and J by 2 bases, with 11 bases left in between.